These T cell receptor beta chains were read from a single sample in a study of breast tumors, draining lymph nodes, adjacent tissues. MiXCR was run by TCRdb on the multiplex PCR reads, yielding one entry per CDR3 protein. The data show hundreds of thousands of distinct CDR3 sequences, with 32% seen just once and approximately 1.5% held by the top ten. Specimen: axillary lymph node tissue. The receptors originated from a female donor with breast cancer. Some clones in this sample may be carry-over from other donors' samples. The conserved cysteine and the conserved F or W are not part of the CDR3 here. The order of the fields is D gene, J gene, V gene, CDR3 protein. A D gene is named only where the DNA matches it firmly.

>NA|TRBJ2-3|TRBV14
ASSQGLATTDTQY
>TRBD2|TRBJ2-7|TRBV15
ATSRALAGLSEQY
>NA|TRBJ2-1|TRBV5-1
ASSLEATRFDNEQF
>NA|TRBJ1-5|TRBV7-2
ASSLALGQPQH
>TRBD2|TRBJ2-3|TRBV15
ATSRGGRVGYNEQY
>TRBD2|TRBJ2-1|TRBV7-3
ASSSVGGAGYEQF
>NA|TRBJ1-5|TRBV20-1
SARDLQGGETQH
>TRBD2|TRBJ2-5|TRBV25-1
ASRSSGRRETQY
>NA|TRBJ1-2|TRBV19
ASNDQRLDGYT
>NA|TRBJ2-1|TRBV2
ASSEGDGNEQF
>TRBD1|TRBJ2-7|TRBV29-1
SVESGQGPYEQY
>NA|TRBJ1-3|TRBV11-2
ASSPGKDTIY
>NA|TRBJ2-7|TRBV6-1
VSSQALGHEQY
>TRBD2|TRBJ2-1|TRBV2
ASSSTSGNYNEQF
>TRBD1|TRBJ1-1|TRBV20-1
SATTGAGNTEAF
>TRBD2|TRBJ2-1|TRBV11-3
ASSPHPPSGTSGYNEQF
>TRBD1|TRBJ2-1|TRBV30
AWNRQGPYNEQF
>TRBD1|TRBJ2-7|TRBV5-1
ASSLTGGNYEQY
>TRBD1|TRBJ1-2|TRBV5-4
ASSFGQQGRDYGYT
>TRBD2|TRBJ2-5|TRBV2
ASRTSEVGTQY
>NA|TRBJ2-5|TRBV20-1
SARGRGTIQY
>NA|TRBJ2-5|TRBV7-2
ASSLAVGAQY
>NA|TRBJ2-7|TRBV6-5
ASSYRSGDEQY
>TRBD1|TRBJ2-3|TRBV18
ASSLDRASWSDTQY
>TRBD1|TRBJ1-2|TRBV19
ASSIRDRVAGNT
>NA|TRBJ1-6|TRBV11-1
ASSLSTVNSPPH
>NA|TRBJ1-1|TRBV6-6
ASSPTEAF
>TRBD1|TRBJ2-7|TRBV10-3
AISELGQGYDEQY
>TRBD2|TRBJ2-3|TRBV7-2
ASSLTGTSISDTQY
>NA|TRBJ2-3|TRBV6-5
ASSFSLGAQGGTDTQY
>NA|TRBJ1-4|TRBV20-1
SASSLVVDEKLF
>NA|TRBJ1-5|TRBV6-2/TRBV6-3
ASGLAGRKAYQPQH
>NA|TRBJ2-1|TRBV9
ASSVGGSSGYNEQF
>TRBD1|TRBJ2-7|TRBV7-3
ASSLAVPGQGALEQY
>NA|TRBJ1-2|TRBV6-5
ASSGTGSKDYGYT
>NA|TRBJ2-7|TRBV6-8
ASSYPGPGKAYEQY
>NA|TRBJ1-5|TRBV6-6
ASSYSSQGPNQPQH
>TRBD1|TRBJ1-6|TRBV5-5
ASSPEGQGSSPLH
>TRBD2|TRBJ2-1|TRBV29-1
SVVGTSVADEQF
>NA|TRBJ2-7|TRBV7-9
ASSHLDHYEQY
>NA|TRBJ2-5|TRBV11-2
ASSRRGRGQETQY
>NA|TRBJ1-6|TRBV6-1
ASSEALRWSYNSPLH
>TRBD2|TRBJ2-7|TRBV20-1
SAPSGRAYEQY
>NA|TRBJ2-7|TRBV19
ASSIAPRSSYEQY
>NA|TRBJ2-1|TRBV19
ASSMPGGMGNEQF
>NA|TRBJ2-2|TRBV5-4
ASSLRGELF